The present T cell receptor (beta chain) was sequenced within a study of identical twins. General study points: Partial confounding of zero-insertion analyses by invariant MAIT and iNKT cells was possible. For cord blood, abundant beta clonotypes had fewer insertions, unlike memory repertoires, which showed none.

This CDR3 has 12 amino acids. V was pared by 8 bases and J by 5 bases, with 13 bases between. This clonotype was counted ten times or more. Its matching antigen is unknown. The authors used template switching to add a universal primer site and gave cDNA unique molecular identifiers. MiXCR, run by TCRdb on the 5' RACE reads, gives a single entry per CDR3 protein. The table has 250,000 or so distinct CDR3 sequences, about 8.3% seen once. Another study also made use of these data, one on yellow fever vaccine responses in identical twins.

The receptor's source is a woman between 18 and 30 years old in good health. The material sequenced was CD8+ T cells sorted from blood. The rearrangement joins TRBV12-3 or TRBV12-4 to TRBJ2-7, with a weak D call TRBD1 (6 bases). In DNA form, the CDR3 reads TGTGCCAGCGGGGGCAGGGCAGACGAGCAGTACTTC. Protein product: CASGGRADEQYF.